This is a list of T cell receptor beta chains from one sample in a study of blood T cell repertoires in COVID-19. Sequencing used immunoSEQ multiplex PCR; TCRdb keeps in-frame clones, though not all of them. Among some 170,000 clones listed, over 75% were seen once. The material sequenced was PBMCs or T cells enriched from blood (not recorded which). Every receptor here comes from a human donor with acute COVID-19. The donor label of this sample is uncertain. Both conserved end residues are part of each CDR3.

cdr3_aa: CASSLATGNSPLHF; v_call: TRBV7-9
cdr3_aa: CASSVAGELFF; v_call: TRBV9
cdr3_aa: CASSIEDGTGVEQYF; v_call: TRBV19
cdr3_aa: CASSEAAHTDTQYF; v_call: TRBV19
cdr3_aa: CASSQESERGGSYEQYF; v_call: TRBV3-1/TRBV3-2
cdr3_aa: CASSPGSWEQFF; v_call: TRBV18
cdr3_aa: CASSQAGGLTDTQYF; v_call: TRBV2
cdr3_aa: CASGLVAGLRYNEQFF; v_call: TRBV12-5
cdr3_aa: CASSLTLVPGELFF; v_call: TRBV9
cdr3_aa: CASIPRTGYTDTQYF; v_call: TRBV21-1
cdr3_aa: CASSGHYEQYF; v_call: TRBV2